This T cell receptor (beta chain) stems from a study of beta chain features in type 1 diabetes. Findings and limits, study-wide: Shorter templates might be favored by PCR, equally in patients and controls.

cDNA synthesis used the whole RNA isolate, giving expressed TCRB sequences. Measured with immunoSEQ multiplex PCR; TCRdb has only the in-frame clones, and not every one. The repertoire has roughly 250,000 clones, over 65% of them found once; the top ten carry about 0.051%. Points on this clone: What it recognizes is unknown.

CDR3 length equals 15 residues. Losses at the gene ends were 6 bases for V and 5 bases for J; bases not matched to a gene: 11. Looked up from germline, CDR1 is SGDLS and CDR2 is YYNGEE. This TCR came from a man younger than 40 in good health. J is TRBJ2-1 and V is TRBV9, with 7 positions matching TRBD2. The sequenced material came from naive CD4+ T cells from blood. The CDR3 nucleotides read TGTGCCAGCACCCCCCTAGCGGCCACTAACAATGAGCAGTTCTTC. Protein: CASTPLAATNNEQFF. The complete variable domain, with remaining parts taken from reference TRBV9 and TRBJ2-1, reads DSGVTQTPKHLITATGQRVTLRCSPRSGDLSVYWYQQSLDQGLQFLIQYYNGEERAKGNILERFSAQQFPDLHSELNLSSLELGDSALYFCASTPLAATNNEQFFGPGTRLTVL.